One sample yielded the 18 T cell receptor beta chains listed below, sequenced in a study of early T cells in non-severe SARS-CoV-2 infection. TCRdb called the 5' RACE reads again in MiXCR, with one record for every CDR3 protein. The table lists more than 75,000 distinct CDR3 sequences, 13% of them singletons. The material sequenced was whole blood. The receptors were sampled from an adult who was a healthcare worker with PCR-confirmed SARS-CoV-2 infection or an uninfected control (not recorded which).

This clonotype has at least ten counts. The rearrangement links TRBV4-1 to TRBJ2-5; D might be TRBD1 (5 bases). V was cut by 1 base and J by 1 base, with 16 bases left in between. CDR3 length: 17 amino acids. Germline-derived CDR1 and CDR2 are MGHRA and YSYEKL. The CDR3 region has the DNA TGCGCCAGCAGCCAAGCCCCCACCGTGGGGCCCCAAGAGACCCAGTACTTC. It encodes CASSQAPTVGPQETQYF.

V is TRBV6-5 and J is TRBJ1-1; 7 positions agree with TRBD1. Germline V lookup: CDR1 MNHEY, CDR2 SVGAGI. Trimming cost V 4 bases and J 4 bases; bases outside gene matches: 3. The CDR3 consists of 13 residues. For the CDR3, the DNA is TGTGCCAGCAGTTCTGGACAGGCCACTGAAGCTTTCTTT. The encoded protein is CASSSGQATEAFF.

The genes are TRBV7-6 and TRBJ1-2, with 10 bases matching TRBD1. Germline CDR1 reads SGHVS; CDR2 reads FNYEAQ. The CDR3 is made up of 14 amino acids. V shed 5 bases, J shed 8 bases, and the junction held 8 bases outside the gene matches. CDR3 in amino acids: CASSPGQGIGGYTF. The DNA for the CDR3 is TGTGCCAGCAGCCCGGGACAGGGGATCGGCGGCTACACCTTC.

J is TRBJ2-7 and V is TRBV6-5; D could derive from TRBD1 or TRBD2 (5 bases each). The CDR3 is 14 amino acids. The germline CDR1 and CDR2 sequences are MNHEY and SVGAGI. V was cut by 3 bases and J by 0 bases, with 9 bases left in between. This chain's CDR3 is CASSYRDGSYEQYF. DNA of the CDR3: TGTGCCAGCAGTTATCGGGACGGCTCCTACGAGCAGTACTTC.

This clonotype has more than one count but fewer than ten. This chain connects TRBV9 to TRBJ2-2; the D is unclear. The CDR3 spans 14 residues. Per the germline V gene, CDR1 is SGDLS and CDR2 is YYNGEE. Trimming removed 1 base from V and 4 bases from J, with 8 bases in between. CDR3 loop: CASSVFSSTGELFF. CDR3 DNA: TGTGCCAGCAGCGTATTCTCTTCCACCGGGGAGCTGTTTTTT. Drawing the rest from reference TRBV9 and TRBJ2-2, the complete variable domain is DSGVTQTPKHLITATGQRVTLRCSPRSGDLSVYWYQQSLDQGLQFLIQYYNGEERAKGNILERFSAQQFPDLHSELNLSSLELGDSALYFCASSVFSSTGELFFGEGSRLTVL.

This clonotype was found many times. DNA for the CDR3: TGTGCCAGCAGTTTATTGCTGGCCAGCACTGAAGCTTTCTTT. Translation: CASSLLLASTEAFF. The V and J genes are TRBV12-3 or TRBV12-4 and TRBJ1-1; no firm D call. This CDR3 has 14 amino acids. Trimming cost V 2 bases and J 4 bases, with 11 bases left between them.

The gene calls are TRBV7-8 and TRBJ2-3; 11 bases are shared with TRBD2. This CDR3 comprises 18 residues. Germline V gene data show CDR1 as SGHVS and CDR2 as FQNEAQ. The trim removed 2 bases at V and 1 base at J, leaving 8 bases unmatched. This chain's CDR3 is CASSLRLAGRSGTDTQYF. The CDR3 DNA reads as TGTGCCAGCAGCTTAAGACTAGCGGGGCGATCCGGCACAGATACGCAGTATTTT.

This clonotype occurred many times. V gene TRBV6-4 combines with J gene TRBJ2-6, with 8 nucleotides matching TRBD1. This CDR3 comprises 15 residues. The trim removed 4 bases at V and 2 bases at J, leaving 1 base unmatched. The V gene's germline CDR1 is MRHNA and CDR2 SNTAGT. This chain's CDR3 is CASSGTGTGANVLTF. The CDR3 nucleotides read TGTGCCAGCAGTGGGACAGGGACTGGGGCCAACGTCCTGACTTTC.

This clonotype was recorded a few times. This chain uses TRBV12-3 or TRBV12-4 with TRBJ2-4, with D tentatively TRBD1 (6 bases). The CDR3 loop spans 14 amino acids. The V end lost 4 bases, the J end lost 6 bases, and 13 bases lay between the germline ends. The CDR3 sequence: CASSSAGVGNIQYF. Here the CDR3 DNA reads TGTGCCAGCAGTTCCGCAGGGGTGGGAAACATTCAGTACTTC.

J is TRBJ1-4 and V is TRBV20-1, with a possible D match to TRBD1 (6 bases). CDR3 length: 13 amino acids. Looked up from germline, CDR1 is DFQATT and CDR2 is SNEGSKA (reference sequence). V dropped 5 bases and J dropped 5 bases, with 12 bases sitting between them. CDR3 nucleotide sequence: TGCAGTGCTCTCCCGGACAGAAATGAAAAACTGTTTTTT. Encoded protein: CSALPDRNEKLFF.

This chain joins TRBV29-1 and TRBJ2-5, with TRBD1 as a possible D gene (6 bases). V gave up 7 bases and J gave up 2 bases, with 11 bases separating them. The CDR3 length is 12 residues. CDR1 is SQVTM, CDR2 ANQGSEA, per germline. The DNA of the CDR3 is TGCAGCGCCCACAGGGATCAAGAGACCCAGTACTTC. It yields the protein CSAHRDQETQYF.

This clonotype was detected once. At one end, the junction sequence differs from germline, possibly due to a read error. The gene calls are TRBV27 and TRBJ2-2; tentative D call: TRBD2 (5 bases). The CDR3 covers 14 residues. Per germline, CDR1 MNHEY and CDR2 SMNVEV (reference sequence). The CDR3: CASSTNSHTGDLFF. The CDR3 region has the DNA TGTGCCAGCAGTACCAATTCCCACACCGGGGATCTGTTTTTT.

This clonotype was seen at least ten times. The CDR3 nucleotides read TGTGCCAGCAGTCCCCCCGGGGGCTATAATTCACCCCTCCACTTT. This translates into CASSPPGGYNSPLHF. This chain connects TRBV7-8 to TRBJ1-6; tentative D call: TRBD1 (5 bases). The CDR3 has 15 amino acids. Per the germline V gene, CDR1 is SGHVS and CDR2 is FQNEAQ. V was clipped by 6 bases and J by 3 bases, with 12 bases between them.

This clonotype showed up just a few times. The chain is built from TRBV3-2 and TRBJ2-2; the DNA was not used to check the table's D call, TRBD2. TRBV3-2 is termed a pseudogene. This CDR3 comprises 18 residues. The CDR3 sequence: CASSLLPPTSGGPGELFF. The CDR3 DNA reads TGTGCCAGCAGCCTATTACCTCCGACTAGCGGGGGACCCGGGGAGCTGTTTTTT.

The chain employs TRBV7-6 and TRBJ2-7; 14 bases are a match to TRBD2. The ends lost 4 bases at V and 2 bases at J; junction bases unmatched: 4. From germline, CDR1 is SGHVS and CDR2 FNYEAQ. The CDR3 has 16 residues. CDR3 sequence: CASSSLTSGRAYEQYF. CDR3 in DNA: TGTGCCAGCAGCTCTCTGACTAGCGGGAGGGCCTACGAGCAGTACTTC.

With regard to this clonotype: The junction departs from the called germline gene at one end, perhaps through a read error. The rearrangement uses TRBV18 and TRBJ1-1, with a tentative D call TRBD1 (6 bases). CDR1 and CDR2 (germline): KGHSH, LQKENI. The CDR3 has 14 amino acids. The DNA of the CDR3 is TGTGCCAGCTCACCCCAAACAGGGAACACTGAAGTTTTCTTT. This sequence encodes CASSPQTGNTEVFF.

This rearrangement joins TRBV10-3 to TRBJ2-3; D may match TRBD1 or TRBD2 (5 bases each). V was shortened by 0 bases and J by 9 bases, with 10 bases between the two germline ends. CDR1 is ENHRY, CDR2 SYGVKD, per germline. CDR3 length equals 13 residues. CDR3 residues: CAISESGTDTQYF. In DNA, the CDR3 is TGTGCCATCAGTGAGTCGGGGACGGACACGCAGTATTTT.

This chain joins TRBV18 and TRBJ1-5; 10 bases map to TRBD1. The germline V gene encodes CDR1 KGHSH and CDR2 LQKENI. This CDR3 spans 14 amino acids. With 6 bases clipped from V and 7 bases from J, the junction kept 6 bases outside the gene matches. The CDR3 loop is CASSPGTGDQPQHF. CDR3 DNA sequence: TGTGCCAGCTCTCCCGGGACAGGGGACCAGCCCCAGCATTTT.